This TCR beta chain was found in a study of blood T cell repertoires in COVID-19. Assay used: immunoSEQ multiplex PCR; TCRdb lists only in-frame clones, some missing. The repertoire includes nearly 15,000 clones, around 88% of them detected once, and around 8.3% sits in the top ten. Trimming took 1 base from V and 4 from J, leaving 10 bases between them. The CDR3 runs 15 residues. CDR1 is SGHVS, CDR2 FQNEAQ, per germline. This rearrangement joins TRBV7-8 to TRBJ1-4; no clear D. This sequence was found in a human donor in a cohort sampled during active COVID-19. The sample comprised peripheral blood. The CDR3 nucleotides read TGTGCCAGCAGCTTAGGTCAGGCCTTTAATGAAAAACTGTTTTTT. Translation gives CASSLGQAFNEKLFF.